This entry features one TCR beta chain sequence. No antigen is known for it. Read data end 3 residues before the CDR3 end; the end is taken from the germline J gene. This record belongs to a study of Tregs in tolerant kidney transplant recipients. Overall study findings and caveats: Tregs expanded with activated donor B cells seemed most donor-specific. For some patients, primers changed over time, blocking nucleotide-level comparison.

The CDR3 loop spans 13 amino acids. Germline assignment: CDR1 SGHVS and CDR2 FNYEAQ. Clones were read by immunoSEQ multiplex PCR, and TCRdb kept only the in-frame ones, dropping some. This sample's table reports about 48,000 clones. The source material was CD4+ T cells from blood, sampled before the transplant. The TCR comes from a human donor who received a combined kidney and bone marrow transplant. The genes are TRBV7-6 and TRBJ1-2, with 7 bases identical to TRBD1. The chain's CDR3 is CASSLGQGRGYTF. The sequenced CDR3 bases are TGTGCCAGCAGCTTAGGACAGGGTCGGGGC.